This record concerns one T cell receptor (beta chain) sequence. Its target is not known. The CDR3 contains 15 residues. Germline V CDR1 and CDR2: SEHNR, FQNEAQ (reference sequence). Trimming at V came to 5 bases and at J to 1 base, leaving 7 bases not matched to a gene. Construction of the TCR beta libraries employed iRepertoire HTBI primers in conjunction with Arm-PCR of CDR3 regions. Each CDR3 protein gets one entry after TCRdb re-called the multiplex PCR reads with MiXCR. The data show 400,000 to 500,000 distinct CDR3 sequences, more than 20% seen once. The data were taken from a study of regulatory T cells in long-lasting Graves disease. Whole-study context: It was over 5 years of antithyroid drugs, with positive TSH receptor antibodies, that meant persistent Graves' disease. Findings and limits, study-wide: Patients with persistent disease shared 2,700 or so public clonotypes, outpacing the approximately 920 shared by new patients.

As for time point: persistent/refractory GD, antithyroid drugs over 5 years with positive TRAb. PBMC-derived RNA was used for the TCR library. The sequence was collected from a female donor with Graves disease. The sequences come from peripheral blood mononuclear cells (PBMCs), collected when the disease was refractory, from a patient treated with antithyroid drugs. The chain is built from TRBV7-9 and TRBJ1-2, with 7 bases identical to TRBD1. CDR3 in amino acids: CASSPGGGGNYGYTF. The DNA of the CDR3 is TGTGCCAGCAGCCCAGGGGGGGGCGGTAACTATGGCTACACCTTC.